These 6 T cell receptor beta chains were sequenced from one sample in a study of blood T cell repertoires in COVID-19 (dated by TCRdb to the early 2020s). Library preparation used the immunoSEQ multiplex PCR assay. This is the immuneACCESS table as TCRdb keeps it, with only in-frame sequences that have V and J called. A part of the clones is gone; compared with another copy, unresolved V genes explain less than half, and the rest is unexplained. The table for this sample lists more than 35,000 clones; roughly three quarters of them were counted only once. The ten largest clones capture 16% of the sample. Sequences were obtained from peripheral blood. These receptors were collected from a man in his sixties or seventies with acute or convalescent COVID-19.

V usage is TRBV3-1 (or the pseudogene TRBV3-2) and J usage is TRBJ1-1, with 7 bases lining up with TRBD1. This CDR3 spans 14 amino acids. CDR1 and CDR2 (germline): LGHDT, YNNKEL (reference sequence). Trimming cost V 4 bases and J 4 bases; bases outside gene matches: 6. The CDR3 nucleotides read TGTGCCAGCAGCCGGAAGGGACAGAGCACTGAAGCTTTCTTT. Translated: CASSRKGQSTEAFF.

J is TRBJ1-5 and V is TRBV7-8; 11 bases map to TRBD1. V lost 4 bases, J lost 6 bases, and 2 bases stayed unmatched. Germline V gene sequence: CDR1 SGHVS, CDR2 FQNEAQ. The CDR3 has 14 residues. In DNA, the CDR3 is TGTGCCAGCAGCTCAGGACAGGGGGCTCAGCCCCAGCATTTT. The encoded protein is CASSSGQGAQPQHF.

V usage is TRBV7-6 and J usage is TRBJ2-1; no firm D call. V dropped 0 bases and J dropped 8 bases, with 8 bases sitting between them. The CDR3 contains 13 residues. CDR1 and CDR2 (germline): SGHVS, FNYEAQ. The CDR3 here is CASSLAPFDEQFF. The CDR3 region has the DNA TGTGCCAGCAGCTTAGCCCCGTTCGATGAGCAGTTCTTC.

The chain has TRBV12-3 or TRBV12-4 and TRBJ1-1; D is ambiguous. This CDR3 comprises 13 residues. Trimming stripped 3 bases from V and 5 bases from J, with 10 bases between. In DNA form, the CDR3 reads TGTGCCAGCAGTTTCGCTCGGGGAACTGAAGCTTTCTTT. This encodes CASSFARGTEAFF.

The chain joins TRBV12-2 to TRBJ2-1; no check of the table's D call, TRBD2, against the DNA was made. TRBV12-2 counts as a pseudogene. The CDR3 consists of 17 residues. In DNA, the CDR3 is TGTGCAAGTCGCTTAAGCCCCGATCCGGGGGGGCACAATGAGCAGTTCTTC. Amino acids: CASRLSPDPGGHNEQFF.

The chain combines TRBV19 with TRBJ2-1; no reliable D call. Germline CDR1 reads LNHDA; CDR2 reads SQIVND (reference sequence). V lost 3 bases and J 9 bases, leaving 12 bases between the germline ends. The CDR3 runs to 13 residues. This CDR3 reads CASSILPRGEQFF. DNA of the CDR3: TGTGCCAGTAGTATCCTCCCCCGCGGTGAGCAGTTCTTC.